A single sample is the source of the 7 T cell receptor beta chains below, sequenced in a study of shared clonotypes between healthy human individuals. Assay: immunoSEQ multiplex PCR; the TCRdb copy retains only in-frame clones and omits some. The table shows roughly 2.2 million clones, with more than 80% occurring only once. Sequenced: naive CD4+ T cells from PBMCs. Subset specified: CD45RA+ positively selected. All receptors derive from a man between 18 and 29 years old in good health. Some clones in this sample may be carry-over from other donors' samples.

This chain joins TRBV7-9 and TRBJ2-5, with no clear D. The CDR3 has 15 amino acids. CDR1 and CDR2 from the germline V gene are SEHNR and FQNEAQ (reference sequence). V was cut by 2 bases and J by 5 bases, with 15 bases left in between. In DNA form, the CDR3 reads TGTGCCAGCAGCTTACGCGACACGCCGGACGAGACCCAGTACTTC. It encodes CASSLRDTPDETQYF.

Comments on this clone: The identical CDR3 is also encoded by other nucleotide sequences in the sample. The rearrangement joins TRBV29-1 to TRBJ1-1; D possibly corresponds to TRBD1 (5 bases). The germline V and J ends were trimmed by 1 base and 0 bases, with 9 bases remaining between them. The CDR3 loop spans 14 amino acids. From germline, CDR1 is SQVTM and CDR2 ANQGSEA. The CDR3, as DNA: TGCAGCGTTGAAGGTCTCAGGGTGAACACTGAAGCTTTCTTT. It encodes CSVEGLRVNTEAFF.

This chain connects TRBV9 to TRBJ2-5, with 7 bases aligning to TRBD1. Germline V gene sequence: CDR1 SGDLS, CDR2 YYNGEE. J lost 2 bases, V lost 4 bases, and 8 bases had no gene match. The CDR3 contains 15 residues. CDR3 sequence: CASSSRTGIQETQYF. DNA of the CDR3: TGTGCCAGCAGCTCGCGGACAGGAATACAAGAGACCCAGTACTTC.

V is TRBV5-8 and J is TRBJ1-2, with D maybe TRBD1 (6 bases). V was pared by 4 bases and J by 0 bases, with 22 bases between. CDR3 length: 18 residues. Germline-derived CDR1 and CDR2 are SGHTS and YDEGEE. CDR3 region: CASSTGQTSHPSNYGYTF. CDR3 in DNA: TGTGCCAGCAGCACCGGACAGACCAGTCATCCCTCTAACTATGGCTACACCTTC.

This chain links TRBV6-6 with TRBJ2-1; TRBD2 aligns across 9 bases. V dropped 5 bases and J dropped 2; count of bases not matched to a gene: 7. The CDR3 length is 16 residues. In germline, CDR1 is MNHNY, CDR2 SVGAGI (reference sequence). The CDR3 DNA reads TGTGCCAGCAGTCTTAGCGGGAGCAGTACCTACAATGAGCAGTTCTTC. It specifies CASSLSGSSTYNEQFF.

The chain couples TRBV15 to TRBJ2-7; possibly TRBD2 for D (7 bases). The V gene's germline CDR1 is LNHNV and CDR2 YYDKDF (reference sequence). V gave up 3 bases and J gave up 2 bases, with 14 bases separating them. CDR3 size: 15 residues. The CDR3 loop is CATSSAGGATYEQYF. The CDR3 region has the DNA TGTGCCACCAGCAGTGCTGGGGGGGCAACCTACGAGCAGTACTTC.

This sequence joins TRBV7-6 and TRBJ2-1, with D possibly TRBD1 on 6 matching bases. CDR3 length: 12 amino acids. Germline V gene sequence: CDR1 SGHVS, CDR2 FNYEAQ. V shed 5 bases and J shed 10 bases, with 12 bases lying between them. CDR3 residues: CASSPRTAEQFF. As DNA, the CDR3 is TGTGCCAGCAGCCCCCGGACAGCCGAGCAGTTCTTC.